A selection of T cell receptor beta chains follows, all from one sample in a study of T cell repertoires in cytomegalovirus infection. Their recognized antigens are unknown. From the reads, TCRdb called clonotypes with MiXCR, one entry per CDR3 protein. The sample lists 750,000 to 900,000 distinct CDR3 sequences; almost 30% were seen once. Sequences were derived from cultured CD8+ T cells from PBMCs, sampled from culture after CMV antigen stimulation. The receptors shown here come from a human donor in good health (CMV status not recorded). Some clones in this sample may be carry-over from other donors' samples. CDR3s include the opening cysteine and the closing phenylalanine or tryptophan. Each record gives: clone size, D gene, V gene, J gene, CDR3 DNA, CDR3 protein. The D gene is left open where the match is weak. A clone size is listed for some rows: how often the clone was seen (once, few, many), or a class if it is expanded.

once,.,TRBV14,TRBJ1-4,TGTGCCAGCAGCCCCCTGAGGGGAGACTTCCCCGAAAAACTGTTTTTT,CASSPLRGDFPEKLFF
many,TRBD1,TRBV15,TRBJ1-2,TGTGCCACCAGCAGTCGGACAGGCTCTTATGGCTACACCTTC,CATSSRTGSYGYTF
.,TRBD1,TRBV4-1,TRBJ1-1,TGCGCCAGCAGCCAAGGGGGGGGCAGGGGGCAAATGAACACTGAAGCTTTCTTT,CASSQGGGRGQMNTEAFF
few,TRBD1,TRBV10-3,TRBJ1-5,TGTGCCATCAGTGAGACGGACGATGTGACAGGGGGATGGGGAAATAGCAATCAGCCCCAGCATTTT,CAISETDDVTGGWGNSNQPQHF
few,TRBD1,TRBV28,TRBJ2-1,TGTGCCAGCAGCAAGGACAGGGGCCGATCAGACAATGAGCAGTTCTTC,CASSKDRGRSDNEQFF
.,TRBD2,TRBV12-3/TRBV12-4,TRBJ2-1,TGTGCCAGCAGTTTAGCCCTTAGCGGGGGGGGGCATTACAATGAGCAGTTCTTC,CASSLALSGGGHYNEQFF
.,.,TRBV19,TRBJ2-6,TGTGCCAGTAGTATAGCCGGGGTCCTGACTTTC,CASSIAGVLTF
few,TRBD2,TRBV5-6,TRBJ2-1,TGTGCCAGCAGTTCCTCCAGCGGGGGGGCCGGCTACAATGAGCAGTTCTTC,CASSSSSGGAGYNEQFF
many,.,TRBV7-8,TRBJ2-2,TGTGCCAGCAGCCCGATCAGGGATTTTCGGGAGCTGTTTTTT,CASSPIRDFRELFF
many,TRBD1,TRBV7-9,TRBJ1-1,TGTGCCAGCAGCTCCGGGACAGGGGAAGATTGGGCTGAAGCTTTCTTT,CASSSGTGEDWAEAFF
.,TRBD1,TRBV14,TRBJ1-2,TGTGCCAGCAGCCAAGACGCCAGGGGGCTCTATGGCTACACCTTC,CASSQDARGLYGYTF
many,.,TRBV27,TRBJ1-1,TGTGCCAGCAGTTTATCAGGCAGGGGAAACACTGAAGCTTTCTTT,CASSLSGRGNTEAFF
.,.,TRBV12-3/TRBV12-4,TRBJ2-7,TGTGCCAGCAGTTCCCCCTGGGGGTCCTACGAGCAGTACTTC,CASSSPWGSYEQYF
few,TRBD1,TRBV5-6,TRBJ1-1,TGTGCCAGCAAGGGGACAGACAACACTGAAGCTTTCTTT,CASKGTDNTEAFF
.,TRBD2,TRBV19,TRBJ2-1,TGTGCCAGCCAAGGGAGGGCCTACAATGAGCAGTTCTTC,CASQGRAYNEQFF
.,.,TRBV27,TRBJ1-6,TGTGCCAGCAGTGACCTTATTCTTTCACCCCTCCACTTT,CASSDLILSPLHF
few,.,TRBV7-8,TRBJ1-2,TGTGCCAGCAGCTCAACACGTACAGGGCTACACTATGGCTACACCTTC,CASSSTRTGLHYGYTF
few,TRBD1,TRBV12-3/TRBV12-4,TRBJ2-2,TGTGCCAGCAGTACTGACAGGGTTGGGAACACCGGGGAGCTGTTTTTT,CASSTDRVGNTGELFF
.,.,TRBV28,TRBJ1-5,TGTGCCGTTCGTGGTAGCAATCAGCCCCAGCATTTT,CAVRGSNQPQHF
many,.,TRBV7-6,TRBJ1-5,TGTGCCAGCAGCCAGGACCCCAGGGATCAGCCCCAGCATTTT,CASSQDPRDQPQHF
few,.,TRBV20-1,TRBJ1-3,TGCAGTGCTAGAGTTGAGGGAGGTGGTAACCCGTCAGGAAACACCATATATTTT,CSARVEGGGNPSGNTIYF
.,TRBD2,TRBV7-6,TRBJ2-2,TGTGCCAGCAGCTTCGGGACTAGCGGGGAAGGCGGCACCGGGGAGCTGTTTTTT,CASSFGTSGEGGTGELFF
many,TRBD1,TRBV7-2,TRBJ1-2,TGTGCCAGCAGCTTAGCCTCGGGACAGGGAGACGCTAACTATGGCTACACCTTC,CASSLASGQGDANYGYTF
.,.,TRBV5-6,TRBJ2-1,TGTGCCAGCAGCCCTCCGTGGGGCTACAGCTCCTACAATGAGCAGTTCTTC,CASSPPWGYSSYNEQFF
.,.,TRBV4-3,TRBJ1-5,TGCGCCAGCAGCCAAGAGCTCGAGAGGCCCCAGCATTTT,CASSQELERPQHF
.,TRBD1,TRBV5-4,TRBJ1-6,TGTGCCAGCAGCCTAGCAGGGGGTAAGGGGTCACCCCTCCACTTT,CASSLAGGKGSPLHF
.,.,TRBV6-8,TRBJ2-7,TGTGCCAGCAGTCCCTGGACAGCCACCTACGAGCAGTACTTC,CASSPWTATYEQYF
many,.,TRBV7-6,TRBJ2-1,TGTGCCAGCAGCTTAGGGCAGGGGGGCTCCTACAATGAGCAGTTCTTC,CASSLGQGGSYNEQFF
many,.,TRBV7-9,TRBJ1-5,TGTGCCAGCAGCAAGAATAGCAATCAGCCCCAGCATTTT,CASSKNSNQPQHF
.,TRBD2,TRBV2,TRBJ2-3,TGTGCCAGCAGCGCCAGCGGGGGGGCGGGAGATACGCAGTATTTT,CASSASGGAGDTQYF
few,TRBD1,TRBV6-2/TRBV6-3,TRBJ1-5,TGTGCCAGCAACAGTATACAGGGGGCAAACAATCAGCCCCAGCATTTT,CASNSIQGANNQPQHF
.,TRBD1,TRBV24-1,TRBJ2-1,TGTGCCACCAGTGGGACAGGGCCCTCCTTTTCCTACAATGAGCAGTTCTTC,CATSGTGPSFSYNEQFF
.,.,TRBV5-4,TRBJ2-2,TGTGCCAGCAGCTTGGGGGGGCCTGGCGGGGAGCTGTTTTTT,CASSLGGPGGELFF
.,.,TRBV6-1,TRBJ2-7,TGTGCCAGCAGCGTTACAGGTTACGGGGCTTACGAGCAGTACTTC,CASSVTGYGAYEQYF
.,.,TRBV19,TRBJ1-5,TGTGCCAGTAGTTACCCCCGGGTGGGAAATCAGCCCCAGCATTTT,CASSYPRVGNQPQHF
.,.,TRBV20-1,TRBJ1-2,TGCAGTGCTAGAGATCGAAAGAACTATGGCTACACCTTC,CSARDRKNYGYTF
.,.,TRBV14,TRBJ2-3,TGTGCCAGCAGCCAAGAATATACGCTTTTCACAGATACGCAGTATTTT,CASSQEYTLFTDTQYF
.,.,TRBV27,TRBJ1-6,TGTGCCAGCAGTTGGGGTGTTGACGATTCACCCCTCCACTTT,CASSWGVDDSPLHF
few,.,TRBV9,TRBJ1-4,TGTGCCAGCAGCTCACAGGGTCGCCATGAAAAACTGTTTTTT,CASSSQGRHEKLFF
few,.,TRBV5-1,TRBJ2-5,TGCGCCAGCAGCCCCCGGGTCGACGGTCAAGAGACCCAGTACTTC,CASSPRVDGQETQYF
.,.,TRBV27,TRBJ1-5,TGTGCCAGCAGTTCCGGGCCCCATCAGCCCCAGCATTTT,CASSSGPHQPQHF
.,.,TRBV2,TRBJ2-7,TGTGCCAGCAGGCCGGAAGGAGGTTTGGGCGAGCAGTACTTC,CASRPEGGLGEQYF
.,TRBD1,TRBV13,TRBJ2-1,TGTGCCAGCAGCTCGACAGGGACGGTCCGGAATGAGCAGTTCTTC,CASSSTGTVRNEQFF
few,.,TRBV7-9,TRBJ2-3,TGTGCCAGCAGGCCTGGGGGGTCTAGCACAGATACGCAGTATTTT,CASRPGGSSTDTQYF
many,.,TRBV25-1,TRBJ1-1,TGTGCCAGCAATGGGGGCACTGAAGCTTTCTTT,CASNGGTEAFF
few,TRBD2,TRBV19,TRBJ2-7,TGTGCCAGCAAGCCCTCGGGGGGTTCCTACGAGCAGTACTTC,CASKPSGGSYEQYF
few,TRBD1,TRBV28,TRBJ2-2,TGTGCCAGCAGTTTCCGGGACAGGGGTATCACCGGGGAGCTGTTTTTT,CASSFRDRGITGELFF
.,.,TRBV7-9,TRBJ2-3,TGTGCCAGCAGCCCCCGTACCCCCACAGATACGCAGTATTTT,CASSPRTPTDTQYF
few,TRBD2,TRBV7-9,TRBJ2-1,TGTGCCAGCAGCTTAAGACTAGCGGGGGACGGCAATGAGCAGTTCTTC,CASSLRLAGDGNEQFF
.,.,TRBV20-1,TRBJ2-7,TGCAGTGCTAGAGATCACGCAGTCAGCTCCTACGAGCAGTACTTC,CSARDHAVSSYEQYF
many,TRBD1,TRBV7-6,TRBJ1-1,TGTGCCAGCAGCTTAGGACAGGGGATTGAAGCTTTCTTT,CASSLGQGIEAFF
.,.,TRBV5-1,TRBJ2-3,TGCGCCAGCAGCTTGGCCTCCGTGGAACCTAGCACAGATACGCAGTATTTT,CASSLASVEPSTDTQYF
.,TRBD1,TRBV7-9,TRBJ2-2,TGTGCCAGCAGCCGACTATGGGAAGCGGACAGGGGGGTCGGGGAGCTGTTTTTT,CASSRLWEADRGVGELFF
few,.,TRBV23-1,TRBJ1-4,TGCGCCAGCAGTCAGCTCCCATGGGAGAATTGTGAAAAACTGTTTTTT,CASSQLPWENCEKLFF
medium-sized,TRBD1,TRBV7-2,TRBJ2-2,TGTGCCAGCAGCTTCGGGGACAGGGTTTACACCGGGGAGCTGTTTTTT,CASSFGDRVYTGELFF
few,TRBD1,TRBV6-6,TRBJ1-6,TGTGCCAGCAGTGGGGACAGCCAGAATTCACCCCTCCACTTT,CASSGDSQNSPLHF
.,.,TRBV9,TRBJ2-5,TGTGCCAGCAGTCCAGAGGGCGGGGAGAAAAAAGAGACCCAGTACTTC,CASSPEGGEKKETQYF
many,.,TRBV7-6,TRBJ2-1,TGTGCCAGCAGCCCTAGGGGCAGGGACAATGAGCAGTTCTTC,CASSPRGRDNEQFF
few,.,TRBV28,TRBJ2-1,TGTGCCAGCAGTTTAGTACAGGGCTATGAGCAGTTCTTC,CASSLVQGYEQFF